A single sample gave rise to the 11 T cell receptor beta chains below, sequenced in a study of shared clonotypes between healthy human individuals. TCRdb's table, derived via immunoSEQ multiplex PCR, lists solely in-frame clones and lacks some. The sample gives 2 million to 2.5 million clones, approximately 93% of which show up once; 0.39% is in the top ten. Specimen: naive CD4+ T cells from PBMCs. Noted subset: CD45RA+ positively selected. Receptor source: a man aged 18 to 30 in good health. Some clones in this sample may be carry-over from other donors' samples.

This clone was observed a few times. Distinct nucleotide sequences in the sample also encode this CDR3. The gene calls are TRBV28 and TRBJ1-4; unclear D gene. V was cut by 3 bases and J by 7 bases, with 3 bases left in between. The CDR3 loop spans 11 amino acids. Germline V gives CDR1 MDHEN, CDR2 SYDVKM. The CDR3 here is CASSFGEKLFF. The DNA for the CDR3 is TGTGCCAGCAGTTTCGGTGAAAAACTGTTTTTT.

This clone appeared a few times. The CDR3 loop is CAPIGVGSEAFF. The CDR3 nucleotides are TGTGCCCCAATCGGGGTGGGGAGCGAAGCTTTCTTT. This chain joins TRBV6-5 and TRBJ1-1; D call uncertain. The germline V gene encodes CDR1 MNHEY and CDR2 SVGAGI. This CDR3 contains 12 residues. Trimming removed 11 bases at V and 8 bases at J, with 18 bases between.

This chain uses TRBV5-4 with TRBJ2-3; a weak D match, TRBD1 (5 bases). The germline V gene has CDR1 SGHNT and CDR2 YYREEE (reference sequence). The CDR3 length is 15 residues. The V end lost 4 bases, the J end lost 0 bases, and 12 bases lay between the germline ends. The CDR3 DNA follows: TGTGCCAGCAGCACCAGACAGTCTAGCACAGATACGCAGTATTTT. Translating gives CASSTRQSSTDTQYF.

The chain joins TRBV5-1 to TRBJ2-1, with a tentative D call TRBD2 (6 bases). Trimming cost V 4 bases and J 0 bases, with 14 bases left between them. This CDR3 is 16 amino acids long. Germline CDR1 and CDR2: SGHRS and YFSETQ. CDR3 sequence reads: CASSKLALGSYNEQFF. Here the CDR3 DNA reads TGCGCCAGCAGCAAGCTAGCGTTAGGCTCCTACAATGAGCAGTTCTTC.

CDR3 sequence reads: CASSPDRVHGYTF. CDR3 nucleotides: TGTGCCAGCAGTCCCGACAGGGTCCATGGCTACACCTTC. The gene calls are TRBV28 and TRBJ1-2; 7 nucleotides line up with TRBD1. This CDR3 is built from 13 residues. Trimming at V came to 5 bases and at J to 6 bases, leaving 6 bases not matched to a gene. CDR1 and CDR2 from the germline V gene are MDHEN and SYDVKM.

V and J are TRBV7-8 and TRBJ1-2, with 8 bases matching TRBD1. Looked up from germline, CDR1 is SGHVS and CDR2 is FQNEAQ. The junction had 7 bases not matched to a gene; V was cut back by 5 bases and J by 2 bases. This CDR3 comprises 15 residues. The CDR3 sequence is CASSPARQGNYGYTF. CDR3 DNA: TGTGCCAGCAGCCCCGCAAGACAGGGGAACTATGGCTACACCTTC.

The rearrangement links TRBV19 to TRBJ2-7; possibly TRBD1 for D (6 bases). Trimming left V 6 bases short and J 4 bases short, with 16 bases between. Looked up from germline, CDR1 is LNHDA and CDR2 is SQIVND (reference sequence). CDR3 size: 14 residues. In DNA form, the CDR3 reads TGTGCCAGTAGCGACCCGGGACACGTTTACGAGCAGTACTTC. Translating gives CASSDPGHVYEQYF.

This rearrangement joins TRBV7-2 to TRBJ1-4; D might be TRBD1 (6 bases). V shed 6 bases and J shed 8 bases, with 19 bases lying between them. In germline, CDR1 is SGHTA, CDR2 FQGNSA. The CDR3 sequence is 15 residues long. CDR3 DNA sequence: TGTGCCAGCAGACCCAGGAGGGGGGCGGGAGAAAAACTGTTTTTT. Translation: CASRPRRGAGEKLFF.

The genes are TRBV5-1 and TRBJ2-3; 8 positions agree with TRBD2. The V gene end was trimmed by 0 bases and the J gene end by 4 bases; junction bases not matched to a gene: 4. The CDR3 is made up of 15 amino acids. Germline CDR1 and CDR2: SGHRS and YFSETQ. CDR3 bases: TGCGCCAGCAGCTTGGGGACTAGCAGTCCAGATACGCAGTATTTT. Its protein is CASSLGTSSPDTQYF.

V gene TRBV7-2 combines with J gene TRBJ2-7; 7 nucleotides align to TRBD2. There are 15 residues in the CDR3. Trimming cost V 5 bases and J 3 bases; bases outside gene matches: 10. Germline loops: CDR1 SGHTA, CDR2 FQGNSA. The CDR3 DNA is TGTGCCAGCAGCCCAGCGGGGCGGGAGTACTACGAGCAGTACTTC. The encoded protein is CASSPAGREYYEQYF.

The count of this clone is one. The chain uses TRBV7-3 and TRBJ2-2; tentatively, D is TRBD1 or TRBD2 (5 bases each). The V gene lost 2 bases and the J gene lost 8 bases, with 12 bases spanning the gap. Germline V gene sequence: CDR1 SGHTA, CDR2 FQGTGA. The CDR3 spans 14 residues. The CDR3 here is CASSLSGLQGELFF. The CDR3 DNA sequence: TGTGCCAGCAGCTTATCGGGGCTCCAGGGGGAGCTGTTTTTT.